This T cell receptor beta chain was profiled in a study of blood T cell repertoires in COVID-19. On the study more broadly: Acute-phase and convalescent COVID-19 samples originated in the United States, Italy and Spain. Nucleic acid was either cDNA or gDNA, and it came from T cells, B-cell-depleted T cells, or PBMCs.

Methods used by the authors: How many nucleated cells were present was estimated from reference gene primer amplification. Repertoires were generated with immunoSEQ multiplex PCR, while TCRdb's copy carries only in-frame clones and drops some. V and J calls and clone size follow that table, whereas D and trimming were derived from the DNA. The sample holds roughly 150,000 clones, approximately 79% seen once. Germline V CDR1 and CDR2: SQVTM, ANQGSEA. Trimming shortened V by 4 bases and J by 0 bases, and 13 bases separated the two germline ends. The CDR3 consists of 15 residues. The source of this sequence is a man aged 45-65 years with active or convalescent COVID-19. Material for sequencing was peripheral blood. The chain is built from TRBV29-1 and TRBJ2-4; no clear D gene. CDR3 residues: CSVGDTQLAKNIQYF. The CDR3 coding sequence is TGCAGCGTTGGCGACACACAGCTAGCCAAAAACATTCAGTACTTC.